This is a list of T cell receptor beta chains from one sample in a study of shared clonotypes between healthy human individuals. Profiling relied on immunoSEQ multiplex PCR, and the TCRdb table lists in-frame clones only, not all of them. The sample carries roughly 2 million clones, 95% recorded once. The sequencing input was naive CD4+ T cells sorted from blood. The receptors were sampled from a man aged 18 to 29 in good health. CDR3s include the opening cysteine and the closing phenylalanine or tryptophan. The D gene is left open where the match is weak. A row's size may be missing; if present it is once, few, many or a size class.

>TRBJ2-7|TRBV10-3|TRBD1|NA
CAISDGRTGAGEQYF
TGTGCCATCAGTGATGGAAGGACAGGGGCTGGCGAGCAGTACTTC
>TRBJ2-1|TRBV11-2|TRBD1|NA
CASSSGQGSGNEQFF
TGTGCCAGCAGCTCGGGACAGGGTAGTGGCAATGAGCAGTTCTTC
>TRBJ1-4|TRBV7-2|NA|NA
CASSSWDTNEKLFF
TGTGCCAGCAGCTCGTGGGACACAAATGAAAAACTGTTTTTT
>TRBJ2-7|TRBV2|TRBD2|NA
CASSEETSGPLEQYF
TGTGCCAGCAGTGAAGAGACTAGCGGGCCTCTCGAGCAGTACTTC
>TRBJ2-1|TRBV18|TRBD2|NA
CASSPPTAGGPYNEQFF
TGTGCCAGCTCACCACCGACAGCGGGAGGCCCCTACAATGAGCAGTTCTTC
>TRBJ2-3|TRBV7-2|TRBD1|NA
CASSFHRGVTDTQYF
TGTGCCAGCAGCTTCCACAGGGGGGTCACAGATACGCAGTATTTT
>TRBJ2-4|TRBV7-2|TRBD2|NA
CASREAGNDIQYF
TGTGCCAGCAGGGAAGCGGGAAACGACATTCAGTACTTC
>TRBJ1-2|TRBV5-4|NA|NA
CASSLSLGENYGYTF
TGTGCCAGCAGCTTGTCTTTAGGGGAGAACTATGGCTACACCTTC
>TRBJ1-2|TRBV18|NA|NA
CASGEGYGYTF
TGTGCCTCTGGGGAAGGCTATGGCTACACCTTC
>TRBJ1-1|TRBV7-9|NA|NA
CASSLGTGEDTEAFF
TGTGCCAGCAGCTTAGGGACCGGTGAGGACACTGAAGCTTTCTTT
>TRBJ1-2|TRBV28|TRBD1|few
CASSPAEGTGYGYTF
TGTGCCAGCAGTCCCGCCGAAGGGACAGGGTACGGCTACACCTTC
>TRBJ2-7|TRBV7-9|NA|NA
CASSPTDSPNYEQYF
TGTGCCAGCAGCCCAACGGACTCCCCCAACTACGAGCAGTACTTC
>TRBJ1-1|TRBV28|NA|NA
CASMGPGGTEAFF
TGTGCCAGCATGGGCCCGGGGGGCACTGAAGCTTTCTTT
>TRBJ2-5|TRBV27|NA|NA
CASTPRTGYQETQYF
TGTGCCAGCACCCCCCGGACGGGGTACCAAGAGACCCAGTACTTC
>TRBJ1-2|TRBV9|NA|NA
CASSSTAWGPGAYGYTF
TGTGCCAGCAGCTCTACCGCCTGGGGGCCCGGGGCCTATGGCTACACCTTC
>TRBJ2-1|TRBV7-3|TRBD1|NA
CASSLDRAKEQFF
TGTGCCAGCAGCTTAGACAGGGCCAAAGAGCAGTTCTTC
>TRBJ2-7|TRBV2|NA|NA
CASSELVQRAHEQYF
TGTGCCAGCAGTGAATTGGTACAGAGGGCACACGAGCAGTACTTC
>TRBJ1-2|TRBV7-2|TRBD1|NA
CASRNTGGYGYTF
TGTGCCAGCAGAAATACAGGGGGCTATGGCTACACCTTC
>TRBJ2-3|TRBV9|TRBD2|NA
CASSASGTLQYF
TGTGCCAGCAGCGCTAGCGGGACTCTGCAGTATTTT
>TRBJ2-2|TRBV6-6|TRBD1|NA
CASRDRAPGELFF
TGTGCCAGCAGGGACAGGGCTCCCGGGGAGCTGTTTTTT
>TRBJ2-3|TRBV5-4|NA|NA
CASSLAVSSTDTQYF
TGTGCCAGCAGCTTGGCGGTCTCTAGCACAGATACGCAGTATTTT
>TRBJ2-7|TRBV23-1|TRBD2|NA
CASSQSRRVKREMKEQYF
TGCGCCAGCAGTCAATCGCGGAGGGTGAAGCGGGAAATGAAGGAGCAGTACTTC
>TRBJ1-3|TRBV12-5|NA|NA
CASGFSGRNTIYF
TGTGCTAGTGGTTTCTCGGGGAGAAACACCATATATTTT
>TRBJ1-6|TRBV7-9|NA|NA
CASSRGQRNSPLHF
TGTGCCAGCAGCCGCGGACAGAGAAATTCACCCCTCCACTTT
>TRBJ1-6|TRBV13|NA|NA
CASSFPSSPLHF
TGTGCCAGCAGCTTTCCAAGTTCACCCCTCCACTTT
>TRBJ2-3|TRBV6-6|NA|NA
CASSLLGSGSSDTQYF
TGTGCCAGCAGTTTACTCGGGAGCGGGTCCTCGGATACGCAGTATTTT
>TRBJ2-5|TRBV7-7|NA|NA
CASSLGAGVETQYF
TGTGCTAGCAGCTTAGGAGCAGGGGTAGAGACCCAGTACTTC
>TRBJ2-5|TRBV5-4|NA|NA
CASSLPSTVQETQYF
TGTGCCAGCAGCTTGCCCAGTACAGTCCAAGAGACCCAGTACTTC
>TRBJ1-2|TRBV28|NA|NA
CASASEGANYGYTF
TGTGCCAGCGCCAGTGAAGGGGCTAACTATGGCTACACCTTC
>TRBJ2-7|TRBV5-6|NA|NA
CASSQGTGYEQYF
TGTGCCAGCAGCCAAGGGACGGGCTACGAGCAGTACTTC
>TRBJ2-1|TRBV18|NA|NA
CASSPEWGSDEQFF
TGTGCCAGCTCACCAGAGTGGGGCTCTGATGAGCAGTTCTTC
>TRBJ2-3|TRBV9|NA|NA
CASSVMRGGPDTQYF
TGTGCCAGCAGCGTAATGCGGGGTGGACCAGATACGCAGTATTTT
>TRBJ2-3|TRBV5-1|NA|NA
CASSGQATSTDTQYF
TGCGCCAGCAGCGGTCAGGCGACTAGCACAGATACGCAGTATTTT
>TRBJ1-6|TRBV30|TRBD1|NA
CAWSKTGVYGGSYNSPLHF
TGTGCCTGGAGTAAGACAGGGGTCTATGGCGGCTCCTATAATTCACCCCTCCACTTT
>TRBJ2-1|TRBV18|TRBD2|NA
CASSPRLAGDNEQFF
TGTGCCAGCTCACCACGACTAGCGGGTGATAATGAGCAGTTCTTC
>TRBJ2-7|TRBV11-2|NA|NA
CASSPGTLGSSYEQYF
TGTGCCAGCAGCCCCGGGACCCTGGGGAGCTCCTACGAGCAGTACTTC
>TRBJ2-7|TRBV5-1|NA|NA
CASSPRGQSYEQYF
TGCGCCAGCAGCCCCCGGGGTCAGAGCTACGAGCAGTACTTC
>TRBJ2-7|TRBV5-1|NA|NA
CASSRTNSYEQYF
TGCGCCAGCAGCCGAACTAACTCCTACGAGCAGTACTTC
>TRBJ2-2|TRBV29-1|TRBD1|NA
CSVRRAGGLGELFF
TGCAGCGTTAGAAGGGCAGGGGGCCTCGGGGAGCTGTTTTTT
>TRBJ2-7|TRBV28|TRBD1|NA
CASSLTGGTFEQYF
TGTGCCAGCAGTTTAACAGGGGGGACCTTCGAGCAGTACTTC
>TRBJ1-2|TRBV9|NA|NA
CASSGVGTYGYTF
TGTGCCAGCAGCGGGGTCGGGACTTATGGCTACACCTTC
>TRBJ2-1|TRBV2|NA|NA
CASSGSWNNEQFF
TGTGCCAGCAGTGGTTCCTGGAACAATGAGCAGTTCTTC
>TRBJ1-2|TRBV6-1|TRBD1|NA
CASTSGGANYGYTF
TGTGCCAGCACTTCAGGGGGCGCTAACTATGGCTACACCTTC
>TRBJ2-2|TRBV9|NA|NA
CASSAEGGAWTGELFF
TGTGCCAGCAGCGCCGAAGGGGGGGCCTGGACCGGGGAGCTGTTTTTT